Below are 6 T cell receptor beta chains sequenced from a single sample in a study of blood T cell repertoires in COVID-19. Profiled with immunoSEQ multiplex PCR; TCRdb holds only in-frame clones, not every one. The sample contains roughly 440,000 clones, about nine tenths of which appear only once. Sequencing was performed on peripheral blood. These receptor sequences come from a woman aged 50 to 65 with COVID-19, enrolled during active disease.

The V and J genes are TRBV28 and TRBJ2-3; tentatively, D is TRBD2 (6 bases). The CDR3 contains 16 residues. The V and J ends lost 3 bases and 3 bases respectively, with 16 bases between them. In germline, CDR1 is MDHEN, CDR2 SYDVKM. CDR3 DNA: TGTGCCAGCAGTTTCAGTGGGGGGACCCAGACAGATACGCAGTATTTT. It is translated as CASSFSGGTQTDTQYF.

This clone was counted between two and nine times. V is TRBV18 and J is TRBJ2-2; 9 nucleotides agree with TRBD1. Germline trimming cut 5 bases from V and 7 bases from J; bases unmatched to any gene: 8. CDR3 length equals 15 residues. Germline V lookup: CDR1 KGHSH, CDR2 LQKENI. The CDR3 DNA is TGTGCCAGCTCATCAGGACAGGGGAGCATCGGGGAGCTGTTTTTT. Its protein product is CASSSGQGSIGELFF.

The chain uses TRBV6-1 and TRBJ1-5; 10 bases agree with TRBD1. Trimming cost V 4 bases and J 5 bases; bases outside gene matches: 8. Germline V gives CDR1 MNHNS, CDR2 SASEGT. The CDR3 totals 16 residues. The CDR3 protein is CASSGLRDRGDQPQHF. Here the CDR3 DNA reads TGTGCCAGCAGTGGACTGCGGGACAGGGGCGATCAGCCCCAGCATTTT.

J is TRBJ2-3 and V is TRBV28, with D unresolved. Germline V lookup: CDR1 MDHEN, CDR2 SYDVKM. V lost 6 bases and J 5 bases, leaving 6 bases between the germline ends. The CDR3 runs 11 residues. The DNA of the CDR3 is TGTGCCAGCAGCACGGTAGATACGCAGTATTTT. This sequence encodes CASSTVDTQYF.

This clone was seen more than once but under ten times. This chain links TRBV4-1 with TRBJ1-3; D unresolved. V lost 1 base to trimming and J lost 8 bases, with 6 bases between them. There are 12 residues in the CDR3. Germline CDR1 and CDR2: MGHRA and YSYEKL. The CDR3: CASSQVLDTIYF. CDR3 coding DNA: TGCGCCAGCAGCCAAGTACTGGACACCATATATTTT.

The J gene is TRBJ1-4, the V gene TRBV5-6, with TRBD1 matching 8 bases. The J segment lost 7 bases and the V segment lost 0 bases, leaving 5 bases of the junction unmatched. This CDR3 spans 15 amino acids. Germline CDR1 SGHDT, CDR2 YYEEEE. In DNA form, the CDR3 reads TGTGCCAGCAGCTTGGGGACAGGGTTTGGTGAAAAACTGTTTTTT. The encoded protein is CASSLGTGFGEKLFF. The full variable domain, in which reference TRBV5-6 and TRBJ1-4 provide the parts outside the CDR3, is DAGVTQSPTHLIKTRGQQVTLRCSPKSGHDTVSWYQQALGQGPQFIFQYYEEEERQRGNFPDRFSGHQFPNYSSELNVNALLLGDSALYLCASSLGTGFGEKLFFGSGTQLSVL.